This is a list of T cell receptor beta chains from one sample in a study of control samples from healthy donors and cancer patients. Measured with immunoSEQ multiplex PCR; TCRdb has only the in-frame clones, and not every one. The table has about 140,000 clones, roughly 90% seen once; the top ten hold approximately 10%. Sequencing was carried out using blood. Source of these receptors: a man aged 25 to 40 in good health. Both conserved end residues are part of each CDR3. The D gene is left open where the match is weak. Size is omitted from some rows. Given values are once, few, many or a class for expanded clones.

J: TRBJ1-5; D: -; size: -; V: TRBV28; DNA: TGTGCCAGCAGTTATCGAACAGGGCAGAATAGCAATCAGCCCCAGCATTTT; CDR3: CASSYRTGQNSNQPQHF
J: TRBJ1-1; D: -; size: -; V: TRBV11-2; DNA: TGTGCCAGTAGCTTAATCCCTCTGAGCACTGAAGCTTTCTTT; CDR3: CASSLIPLSTEAFF
J: TRBJ1-1; D: -; size: -; V: TRBV18; DNA: TGTGCCAGCTCACCGAGACCGATGAACACTGAAGCTTTCTTT; CDR3: CASSPRPMNTEAFF
J: TRBJ1-3; D: -; size: -; V: TRBV7-9; DNA: TGTGCCAGCAGCTTATCGACACTAGGAAACACCATATATTTT; CDR3: CASSLSTLGNTIYF
J: TRBJ1-5; D: -; size: -; V: TRBV27; DNA: TGTGCCAGCAGTTTAGATCAGGGACAGCCCCAGCATTTT; CDR3: CASSLDQGQPQHF
J: TRBJ2-1; D: TRBD2; size: -; V: TRBV3-1/TRBV3-2; DNA: TGTGCCAGCAGCCGAGGGACTAGCGGCGGGAATGAGCAGTTCTTC; CDR3: CASSRGTSGGNEQFF
J: TRBJ1-2; D: TRBD1; size: -; V: TRBV28; DNA: TGTGCCAGCAGTTCAACAGGGGGCGGAGGCTATGGCTACACCTTC; CDR3: CASSSTGGGGYGYTF
J: TRBJ1-4; D: -; size: -; V: TRBV6-5; DNA: TGTGCCAGCAGACGGGGGGGAAGTGTGAATGAAAAACTGTTTTTT; CDR3: CASRRGGSVNEKLFF
J: TRBJ1-4; D: -; size: -; V: TRBV6-5; DNA: TGTGCCAGCAGTAGACAGATTGCAACTAATGAAAAACTGTTTTTT; CDR3: CASSRQIATNEKLFF
J: TRBJ1-1; D: -; size: -; V: TRBV7-9; DNA: TGTGCCAGCAGCTTAATGGGGAACACTGAAGCTTTCTTT; CDR3: CASSLMGNTEAFF
J: TRBJ2-1; D: TRBD2; size: -; V: TRBV7-8; DNA: TGTGCCAGCAGCACTGGACTAGCGGGAGTAGGTGCTTGGGACAATGAGCAGTTCTTC; CDR3: CASSTGLAGVGAWDNEQFF
J: TRBJ2-7; D: -; size: -; V: TRBV7-6; DNA: TGTGCCAGCAGCTTAAGTCAGGGAAGAGTCCTAAACGAGCAGTACTTC; CDR3: CASSLSQGRVLNEQYF
J: TRBJ2-1; D: TRBD2; size: -; V: TRBV6-2/TRBV6-3; DNA: TGTGCCAGCAGTTACTCGAGGCTAGCGGACAATGAGCAGTTCTTC; CDR3: CASSYSRLADNEQFF
J: TRBJ1-2; D: -; size: -; V: TRBV30; DNA: TGTGCCTGGAGGGGATGGGACTATGGCTACACCTTC; CDR3: CAWRGWDYGYTF
J: TRBJ2-4; D: -; size: once; V: TRBV12-3/TRBV12-4; DNA: TGTGCCAGCAGTTTAGGAGGGATGGCCATTCAGTACTTC; CDR3: CASSLGGMAIQYF
J: TRBJ2-3; D: TRBD2; size: -; V: TRBV6-6; DNA: TGTGCCAGCAAGGGGGCACTAGCGGGAGTTAGAGATACGCAGTATTTT; CDR3: CASKGALAGVRDTQYF
J: TRBJ1-6; D: TRBD1; size: -; V: TRBV3-1/TRBV3-2; DNA: TGTGCCAGCAGGCTGACAGGGGATAATTCACCCCTCCACTTT; CDR3: CASRLTGDNSPLHF
J: TRBJ1-5; D: TRBD1; size: -; V: TRBV30; DNA: TGTGCCTGGAGTGAGGGGACAGCCCGGAGCCCAAATCAGCCCCAGCATTTT; CDR3: CAWSEGTARSPNQPQHF
J: TRBJ2-7; D: -; size: -; V: TRBV15; DNA: TGTGCCACCAGCAGAGGGGCTGGGGGGCGAGTGGGGGAGCAGTACTTC; CDR3: CATSRGAGGRVGEQYF
J: TRBJ2-1; D: TRBD2; size: once; V: TRBV11-2; DNA: TGTGCCAGCAGCTTAGCTAGGACTAGCGGGAGCTCCTACAATGAGCAGTTCTTC; CDR3: CASSLARTSGSSYNEQFF
J: TRBJ2-1; D: -; size: -; V: TRBV7-6; DNA: TGTGCCAGCAGCTCAGGGCCCAATGAGCAGTTCTTC; CDR3: CASSSGPNEQFF
J: TRBJ2-3; D: -; size: -; V: TRBV7-2; DNA: TGTGCCAGCAGCCCTAGGGGGACTATATCTAGCACAGATACGCAGTATTTT; CDR3: CASSPRGTISSTDTQYF
J: TRBJ1-6; D: TRBD1; size: -; V: TRBV7-2; DNA: TGTGCCAGCAGCAAGGATGGAACAGGGGGCTCTTATAATTCACCCCTCCACTTT; CDR3: CASSKDGTGGSYNSPLHF
J: TRBJ1-1; D: -; size: -; V: TRBV11-2; DNA: TGTGCCAGCAGGACAGCCACTGAAGCTTTCTTT; CDR3: CASRTATEAFF
J: TRBJ2-5; D: TRBD2; size: once; V: TRBV19; DNA: TGTGCCAGTACCAAAGGGACTAGCGGGAAAGAGACCCAGTACTTC; CDR3: CASTKGTSGKETQYF
J: TRBJ2-7; D: TRBD1; size: -; V: TRBV4-1; DNA: TGCGCCAGCAGCCAAGCCGAAGTCGGACAGGGTTTAGAGCAGTACTTC; CDR3: CASSQAEVGQGLEQYF
J: TRBJ1-1; D: -; size: -; V: TRBV28; DNA: TGTGCCAGCAGTTTTCGGGGACGGGGGACTGAAGCTTTCTTT; CDR3: CASSFRGRGTEAFF
J: TRBJ2-7; D: TRBD1; size: -; V: TRBV5-1; DNA: TGCGCCAGCAGCCCCGTGACAGGGGGTGGAAACGAGCAGTACTTC; CDR3: CASSPVTGGGNEQYF
J: TRBJ1-5; D: TRBD1; size: -; V: TRBV6-4; DNA: TGTGCCAGCCCAACGAGGGGACAGAGGTATAGCAATCAGCCCCAGCATTTT; CDR3: CASPTRGQRYSNQPQHF
J: TRBJ1-3; D: -; size: -; V: TRBV30; DNA: TGTGCCTGGAGTGTAGGGGGAGCCTCTGGAAACACCATATATTTT; CDR3: CAWSVGGASGNTIYF
J: TRBJ2-1; D: -; size: -; V: TRBV2; DNA: TGTGCCAGCAGTGAAAGGGCTAGCGTCAATGAGCAGTTCTTC; CDR3: CASSERASVNEQFF
J: TRBJ2-1; D: TRBD2; size: -; V: TRBV28; DNA: TGTGCCAGCAGTTCCCAAAGCGGGAGGCACTACAATGAGCAGTTCTTC; CDR3: CASSSQSGRHYNEQFF
J: TRBJ2-1; D: -; size: -; V: TRBV6-2/TRBV6-3; DNA: TGTGCCAGCAGTTACCTTGGCAATGAGCAGTTCTTC; CDR3: CASSYLGNEQFF
J: TRBJ2-2; D: -; size: few; V: TRBV7-9; DNA: TGTGCCAGCGGACCCCAACAGGGCACCGGGGAGCTGTTTTTT; CDR3: CASGPQQGTGELFF
J: TRBJ2-1; D: TRBD2; size: -; V: TRBV19; DNA: TGTGCCAGTAGGGAAGGGACTAGCAACAATGAGCAGTTCTTC; CDR3: CASREGTSNNEQFF
J: TRBJ2-2; D: -; size: -; V: TRBV11-3; DNA: TGTGCCAGCAGCTTAGAGATAAGCGGGGAGCTGTTTTTT; CDR3: CASSLEISGELFF
J: TRBJ2-5; D: -; size: -; V: TRBV3-1/TRBV3-2; DNA: TGTGCCAGCAGCTACACGACAGGTGGAGAGACCCAGTACTTC; CDR3: CASSYTTGGETQYF
J: TRBJ2-3; D: -; size: -; V: TRBV6-4; DNA: TGTGCCAGCAGTGACGACCTCCGCACAGATACGCAGTATTTT; CDR3: CASSDDLRTDTQYF